The T cell receptor beta chain described here comes from a study of cytomegalovirus exposure and HLA in healthy donors. Study conclusions and caveats: The study had only CMV serostatus as immune exposure information. Cytomegalovirus association was listed for about 180 TCR beta chains. The HLA-A and HLA-B alleles of most subjects were reportedly predicted accurately from TCR beta sequences.

A multiplex PCR was run with 60 Vbeta primers and 13 Jbeta primers. Methods used by the authors: Later, an analysis found about 83 million unique TCR beta chains, and around 10 million of these were shared. This table comes from immunoSEQ multiplex PCR, and its TCRdb copy is limited to in-frame clones, with some not included. That table supplies the V and J calls and clone size; D and trimming were determined from the DNA. The sample lists about 190,000 clones; roughly 77% were seen once. On this clone: Its antigen remains unidentified.

The V gene's germline CDR1 is SGDLS and CDR2 YYNGEE. The V gene lost 2 bases and the J gene lost 4 bases, with 15 bases spanning the gap. The CDR3 totals 15 residues. The sequenced material came from PBMCs. The chain has TRBV9 and TRBJ1-1; D gene uncertain. The clonotype comes from a woman aged 30 to 39 in good health and CMV-seropositive. CDR3 protein: CASSVRPGSPTEAFF. In DNA, the CDR3 is TGTGCCAGCAGCGTCCGTCCGGGGTCGCCCACTGAAGCTTTCTTT.